The T cell receptor (beta chain) described here comes from a study of TIL therapy for anti-PD-1-resistant metastatic lung cancer. CDR1 is SEHNR and CDR2 is FQNEAQ in the germline V gene (reference sequence). The CDR3 sequence is 15 residues long. The ends lost 7 bases at V and 5 bases at J; junction bases unmatched: 5. The libraries were made with immunoSEQ v3. Only in-frame clones appear in the TCRdb table, and some are missing; sequencing was by immunoSEQ multiplex PCR. The sample has approximately 50,000 clones, over 75% seen once. As for time point: pre-treatment sample, taken before nivolumab and TIL therapy.

The clonotype was recovered from a person between 25 and 79 years old with non-small cell lung cancer. The V gene is TRBV7-9, the J gene TRBJ2-4, with 13 positions matching TRBD2. The source was blood, collected at baseline. For the CDR3, the DNA is TGTGCCAGCATCCCACTAGCGGGAGGGCAAAACATTCAGTACTTC. Residues: CASIPLAGGQNIQYF.